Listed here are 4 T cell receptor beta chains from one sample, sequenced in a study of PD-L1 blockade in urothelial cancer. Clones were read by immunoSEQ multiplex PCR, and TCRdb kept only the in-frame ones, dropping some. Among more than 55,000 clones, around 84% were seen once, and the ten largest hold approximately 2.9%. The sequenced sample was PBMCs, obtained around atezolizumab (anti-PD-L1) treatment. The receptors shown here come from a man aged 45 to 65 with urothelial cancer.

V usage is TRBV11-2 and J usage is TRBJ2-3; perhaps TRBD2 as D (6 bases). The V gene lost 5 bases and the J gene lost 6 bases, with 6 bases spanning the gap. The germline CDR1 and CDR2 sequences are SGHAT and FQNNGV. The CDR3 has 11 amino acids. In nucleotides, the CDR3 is TGTGCCAGCAGCCGGGGGGATACGCAGTATTTT. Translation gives CASSRGDTQYF.

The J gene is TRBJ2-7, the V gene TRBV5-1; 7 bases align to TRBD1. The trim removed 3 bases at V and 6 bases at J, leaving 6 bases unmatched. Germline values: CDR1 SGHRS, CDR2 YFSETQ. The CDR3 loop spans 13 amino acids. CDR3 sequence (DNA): TGCGCCAGCAGCTGGACGACAGGGACCGAGCAGTACTTC. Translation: CASSWTTGTEQYF. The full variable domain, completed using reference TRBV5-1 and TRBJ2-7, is KAGVTQTPRYLIKTRGQQVTLSCSPISGHRSVSWYQQTPGQGLQFLFEYFSETQRNKGNFPGRFSGRQFSNSRSEMNVSTLELGDSALYLCASSWTTGTEQYFGPGTRLTVT.

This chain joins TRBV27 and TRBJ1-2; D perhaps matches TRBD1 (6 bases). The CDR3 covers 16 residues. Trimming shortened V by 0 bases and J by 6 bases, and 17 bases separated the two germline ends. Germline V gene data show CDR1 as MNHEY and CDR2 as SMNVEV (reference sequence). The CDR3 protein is CASSLSIVGGRDGYTF. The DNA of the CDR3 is TGTGCCAGCAGTTTATCGATCGTCGGGGGGCGGGATGGCTACACCTTC.

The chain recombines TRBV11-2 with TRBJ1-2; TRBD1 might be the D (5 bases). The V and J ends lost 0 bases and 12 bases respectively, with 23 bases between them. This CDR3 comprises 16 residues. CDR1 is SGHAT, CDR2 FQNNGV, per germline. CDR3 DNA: TGTGCCAGCAGCTTAGATCGGGTGGCAGGGTGGCGTTCTAACACCTTC. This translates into CASSLDRVAGWRSNTF.